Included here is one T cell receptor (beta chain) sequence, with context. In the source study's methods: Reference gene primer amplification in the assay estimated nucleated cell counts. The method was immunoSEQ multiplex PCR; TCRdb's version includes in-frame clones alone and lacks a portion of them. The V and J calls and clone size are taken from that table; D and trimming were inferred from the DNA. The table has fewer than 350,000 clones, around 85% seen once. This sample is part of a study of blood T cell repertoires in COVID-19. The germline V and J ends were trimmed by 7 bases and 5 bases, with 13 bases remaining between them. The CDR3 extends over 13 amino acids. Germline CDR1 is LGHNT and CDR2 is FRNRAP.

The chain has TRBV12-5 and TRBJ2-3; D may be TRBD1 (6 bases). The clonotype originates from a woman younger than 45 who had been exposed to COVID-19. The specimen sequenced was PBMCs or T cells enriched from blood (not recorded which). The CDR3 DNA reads TGTGCTAGTGCCCCCCCAGGGGTAGATACGCAGTATTTT. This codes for CASAPPGVDTQYF.